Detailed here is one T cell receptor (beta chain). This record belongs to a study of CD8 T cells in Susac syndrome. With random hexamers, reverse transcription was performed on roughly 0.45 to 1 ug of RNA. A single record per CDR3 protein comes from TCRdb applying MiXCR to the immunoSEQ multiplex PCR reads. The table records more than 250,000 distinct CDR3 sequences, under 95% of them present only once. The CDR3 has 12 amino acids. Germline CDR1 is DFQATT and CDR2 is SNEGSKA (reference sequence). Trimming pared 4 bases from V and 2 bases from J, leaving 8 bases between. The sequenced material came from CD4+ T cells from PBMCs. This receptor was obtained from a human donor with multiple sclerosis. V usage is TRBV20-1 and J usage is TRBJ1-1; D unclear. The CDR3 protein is CSAIPGNTEAFF. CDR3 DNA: TGCAGTGCTATCCCCGGTAACACTGAAGCTTTCTTT.